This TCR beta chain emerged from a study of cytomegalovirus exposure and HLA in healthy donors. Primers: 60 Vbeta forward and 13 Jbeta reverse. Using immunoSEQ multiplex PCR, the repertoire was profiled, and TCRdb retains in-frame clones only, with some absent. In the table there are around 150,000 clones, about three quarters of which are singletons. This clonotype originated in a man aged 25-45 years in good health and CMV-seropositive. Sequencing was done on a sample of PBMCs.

CDR3 amino acids: CASSYSGGPNNQPQHF. Here the CDR3 DNA reads TGTGCCAGCAGCTATTCAGGGGGCCCCAACAATCAGCCCCAGCATTTT. This chain links TRBV7-2 with TRBJ1-5, with 8 bases aligning to TRBD1. Germline CDR1 and CDR2: SGHTA and FQGNSA. V lost 4 bases and J lost 3; bases outside the gene matches: 8. The CDR3 extends over 16 amino acids.